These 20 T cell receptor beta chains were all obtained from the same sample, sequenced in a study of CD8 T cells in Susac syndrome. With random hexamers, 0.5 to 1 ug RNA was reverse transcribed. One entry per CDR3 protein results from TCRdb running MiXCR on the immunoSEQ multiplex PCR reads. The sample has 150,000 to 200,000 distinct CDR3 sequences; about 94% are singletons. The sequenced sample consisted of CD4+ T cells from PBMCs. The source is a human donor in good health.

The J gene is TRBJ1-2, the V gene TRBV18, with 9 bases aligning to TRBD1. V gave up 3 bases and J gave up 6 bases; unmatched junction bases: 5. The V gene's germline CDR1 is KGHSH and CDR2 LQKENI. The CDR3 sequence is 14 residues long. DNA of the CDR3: TGTGCCAGCTCACCCCCGGGACAGGGTGATGGCTACACCTTC. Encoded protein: CASSPPGQGDGYTF.

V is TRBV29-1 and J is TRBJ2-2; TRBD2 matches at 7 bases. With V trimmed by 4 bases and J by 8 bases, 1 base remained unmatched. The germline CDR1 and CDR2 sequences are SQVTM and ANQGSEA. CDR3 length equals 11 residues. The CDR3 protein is CSVGEGGELFF. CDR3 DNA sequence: TGCAGCGTTGGGGAGGGGGGGGAGCTGTTTTTT.

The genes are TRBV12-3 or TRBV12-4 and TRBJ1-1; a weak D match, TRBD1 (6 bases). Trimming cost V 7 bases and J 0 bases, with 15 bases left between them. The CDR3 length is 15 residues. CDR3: CASTIGQKLNTEAFF. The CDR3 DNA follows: TGTGCCAGCACTATCGGACAGAAATTGAACACTGAAGCTTTCTTT.

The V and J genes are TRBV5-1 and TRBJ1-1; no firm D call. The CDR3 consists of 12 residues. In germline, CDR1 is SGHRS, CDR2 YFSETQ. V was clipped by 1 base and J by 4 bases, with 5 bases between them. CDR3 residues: CASSLNPTEAFF. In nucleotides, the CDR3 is TGCGCCAGCAGCTTGAATCCCACTGAAGCTTTCTTT.

CDR3 amino acids: CASSLVAGDGNTIYF. CDR3 sequence (DNA): TGTGCCAGCAGCTTAGTAGCAGGGGACGGAAACACCATATATTTT. The V and J genes are TRBV7-3 and TRBJ1-3; D possibly corresponds to TRBD1 (6 bases). The CDR3 length is 15 residues. Germline loops: CDR1 SGHTA, CDR2 FQGTGA. Trimming pared 2 bases from V and 4 bases from J, leaving 12 bases between.

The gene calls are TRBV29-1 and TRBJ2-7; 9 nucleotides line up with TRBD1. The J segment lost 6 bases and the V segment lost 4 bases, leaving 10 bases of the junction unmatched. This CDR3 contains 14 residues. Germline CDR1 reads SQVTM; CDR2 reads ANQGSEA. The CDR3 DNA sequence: TGCAGCGTTGCCCCCGGGACAGGGAACCGCGAGCAGTACTTC. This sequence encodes CSVAPGTGNREQYF.

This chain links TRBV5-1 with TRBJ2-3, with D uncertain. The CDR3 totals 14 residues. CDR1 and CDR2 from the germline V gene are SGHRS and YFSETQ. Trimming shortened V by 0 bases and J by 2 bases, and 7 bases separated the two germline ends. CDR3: CASSLVTLTDTQYF. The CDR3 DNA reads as TGCGCCAGCAGCTTGGTGACCCTCACAGATACGCAGTATTTT.

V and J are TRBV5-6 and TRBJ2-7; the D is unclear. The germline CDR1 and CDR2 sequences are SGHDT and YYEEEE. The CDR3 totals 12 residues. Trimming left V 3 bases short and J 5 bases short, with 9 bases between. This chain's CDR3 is CASSSTRNEQYF. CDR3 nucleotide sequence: TGTGCCAGCAGCTCGACCAGGAACGAGCAGTACTTC.

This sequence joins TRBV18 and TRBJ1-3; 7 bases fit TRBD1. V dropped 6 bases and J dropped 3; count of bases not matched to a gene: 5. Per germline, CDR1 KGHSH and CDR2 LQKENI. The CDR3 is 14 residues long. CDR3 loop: CASSPDRVGNTIYF. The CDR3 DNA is TGTGCCAGCTCTCCCGACAGGGTTGGAAACACCATATATTTT.

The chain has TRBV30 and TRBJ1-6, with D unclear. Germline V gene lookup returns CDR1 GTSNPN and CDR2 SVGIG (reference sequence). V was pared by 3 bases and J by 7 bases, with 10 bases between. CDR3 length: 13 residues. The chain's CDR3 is CAWRDYRNSPLHF. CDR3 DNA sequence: TGTGCCTGGAGGGACTACCGAAATTCACCCCTCCACTTT.

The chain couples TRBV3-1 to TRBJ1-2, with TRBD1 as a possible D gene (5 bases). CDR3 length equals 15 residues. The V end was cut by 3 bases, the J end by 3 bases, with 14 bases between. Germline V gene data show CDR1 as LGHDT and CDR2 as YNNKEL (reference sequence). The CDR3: CASSHAQAGHYGYTF. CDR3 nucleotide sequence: TGTGCCAGCAGCCACGCACAGGCAGGCCACTATGGCTACACCTTC.

Here the CDR3 reads CASSLGAGGGNTIYF. The CDR3 DNA reads as TGTGCCAGCAGTTTAGGAGCAGGGGGTGGAAACACCATATATTTT. This chain connects TRBV27 to TRBJ1-3; 7 positions agree with TRBD1. V trimming: 2 bases; J trimming: 3 bases; junction bases outside the gene matches: 4. CDR1 and CDR2 (germline): MNHEY, SMNVEV (reference sequence). The CDR3 has 15 residues.

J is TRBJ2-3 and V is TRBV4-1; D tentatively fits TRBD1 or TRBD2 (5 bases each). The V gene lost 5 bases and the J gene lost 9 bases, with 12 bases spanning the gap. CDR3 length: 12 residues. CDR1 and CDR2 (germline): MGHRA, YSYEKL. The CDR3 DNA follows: TGCGCCAGCAGCACTCTGGGGGTCACGCAGTATTTT. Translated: CASSTLGVTQYF.

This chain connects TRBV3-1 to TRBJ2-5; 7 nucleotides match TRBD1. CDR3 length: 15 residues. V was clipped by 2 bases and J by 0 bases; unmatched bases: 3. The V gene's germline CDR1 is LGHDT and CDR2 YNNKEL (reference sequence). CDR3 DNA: TGTGCCAGCAGCCAAATGACAGGGTACCAAGAGACCCAGTACTTC. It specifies CASSQMTGYQETQYF.

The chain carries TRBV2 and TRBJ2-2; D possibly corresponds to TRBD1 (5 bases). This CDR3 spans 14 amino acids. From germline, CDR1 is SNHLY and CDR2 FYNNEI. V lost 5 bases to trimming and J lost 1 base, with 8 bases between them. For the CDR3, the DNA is TGTGCCAGCAGTACAGGCTTGAACACCGGGGAGCTGTTTTTT. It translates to CASSTGLNTGELFF.

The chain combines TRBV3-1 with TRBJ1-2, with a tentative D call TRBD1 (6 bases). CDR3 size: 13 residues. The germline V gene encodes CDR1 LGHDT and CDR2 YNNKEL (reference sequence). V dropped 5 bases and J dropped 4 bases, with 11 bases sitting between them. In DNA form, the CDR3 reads TGTGCCAGCAGCGGTGGACAGAGCTATGGCTACACCTTC. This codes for CASSGGQSYGYTF.

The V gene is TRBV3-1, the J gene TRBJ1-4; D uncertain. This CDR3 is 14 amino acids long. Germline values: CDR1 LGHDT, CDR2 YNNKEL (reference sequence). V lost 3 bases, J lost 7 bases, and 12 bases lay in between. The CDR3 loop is CASSHPGLREKLFF. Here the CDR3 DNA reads TGTGCCAGCAGCCATCCCGGACTGCGTGAAAAACTGTTTTTT. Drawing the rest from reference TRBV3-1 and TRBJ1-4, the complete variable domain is DTAVSQTPKYLVTQMGNDKSIKCEQNLGHDTMYWYKQDSKKFLKIMFSYNNKELIINETVPNRFSPKSPDKAHLNLHINSLELGDSAVYFCASSHPGLREKLFFGSGTQLSVL.

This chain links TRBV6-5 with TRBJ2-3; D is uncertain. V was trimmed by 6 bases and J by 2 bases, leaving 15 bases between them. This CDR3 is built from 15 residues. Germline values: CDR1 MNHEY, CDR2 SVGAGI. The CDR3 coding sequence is TGTGCCAGCAGAGAGTCTTATCTAAACACAGATACGCAGTATTTT. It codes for CASRESYLNTDTQYF.

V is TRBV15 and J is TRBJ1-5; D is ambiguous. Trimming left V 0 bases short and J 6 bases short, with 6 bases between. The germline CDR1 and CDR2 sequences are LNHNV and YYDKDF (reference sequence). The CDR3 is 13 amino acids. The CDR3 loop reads CATSREPTQPQHF. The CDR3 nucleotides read TGTGCCACCAGCAGAGAACCCACTCAGCCCCAGCATTTT.

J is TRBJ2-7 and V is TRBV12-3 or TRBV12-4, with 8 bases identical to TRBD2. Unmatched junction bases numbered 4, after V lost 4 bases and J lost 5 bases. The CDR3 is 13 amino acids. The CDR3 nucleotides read TGTGCCAGCAGTTGGACTAGCAACGACGAGCAGTACTTC. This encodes CASSWTSNDEQYF.